Here is one T cell receptor (beta chain) with its context. Its antigen is currently not known. Qualities for individual bases were not recorded, and no much larger clone is one base off. This specimen belongs to a study of T cell changes during pregnancy in multiple sclerosis (dated 2019 in TCRdb). The study in broad terms: Changes in the T cell repertoire over the course of pregnancy were examined in this study in women with multiple sclerosis.

To prepare the library, the immunoSEQ multiplex PCR assay was applied. TCRdb stores this immuneACCESS table with in-frame sequences only. Part of the clones is absent; in the studies checked, under half of the shortfall reflects unresolved V genes, and no reason is known for the rest. The sample table contains fewer than 70,000 clones; only one count was recorded for approximately 91% of them. The ten largest clones capture roughly 1.5% of the sample. V is pared back by 2 bases and J by 6 bases, with 12 bases lying between the germline termini. The CDR3 starts with the cysteine, ends with the phenylalanine, and has 14 residues. The entry retains the CDR3 DNA only, 42 bases that are in frame from base 1. From a lookup of the germline V gene (reference sequence), CDR1 and CDR2 are MNHNY and SVGAGI.

The TCR comes from a female donor with multiple sclerosis, enrolled in a pregnancy study. This sequence uses TRBV6-6 and TRBJ2-3, and the D gene may be TRBD2, 7 bases matching. Sequences were derived from peripheral blood, sampled in the third trimester of pregnancy. At the DNA level, the sequence is TGTGCCAGCAGTTACGGGGGGGCGGGTGATACGCAGTATTTT. The resulting protein is CASSYGGAGDTQYF.